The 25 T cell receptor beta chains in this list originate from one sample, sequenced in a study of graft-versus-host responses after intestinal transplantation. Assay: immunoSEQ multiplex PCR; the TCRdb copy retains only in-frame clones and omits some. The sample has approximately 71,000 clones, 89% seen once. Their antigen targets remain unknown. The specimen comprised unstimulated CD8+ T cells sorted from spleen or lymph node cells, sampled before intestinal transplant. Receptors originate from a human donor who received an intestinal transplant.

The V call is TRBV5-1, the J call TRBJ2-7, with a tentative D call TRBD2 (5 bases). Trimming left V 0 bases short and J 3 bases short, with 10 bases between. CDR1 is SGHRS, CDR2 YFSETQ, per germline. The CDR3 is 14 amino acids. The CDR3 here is CASSLAVGSYEQYF. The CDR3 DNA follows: TGCGCCAGCAGCTTGGCCGTAGGGAGCTACGAGCAGTACTTC.

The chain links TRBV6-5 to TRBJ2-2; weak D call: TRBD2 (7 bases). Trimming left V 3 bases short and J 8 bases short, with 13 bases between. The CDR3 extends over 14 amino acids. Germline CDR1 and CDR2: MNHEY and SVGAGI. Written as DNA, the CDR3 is TGTGCCAGCAGTTATTACGGGGGGCTGGGGGAGCTGTTTTTT. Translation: CASSYYGGLGELFF.

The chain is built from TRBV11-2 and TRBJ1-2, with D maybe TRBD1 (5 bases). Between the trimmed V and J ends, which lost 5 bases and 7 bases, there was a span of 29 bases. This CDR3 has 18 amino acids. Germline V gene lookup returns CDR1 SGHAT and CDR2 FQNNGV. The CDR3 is CASSPWGIRGGPLGGYTF. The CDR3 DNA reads TGTGCCAGCAGCCCTTGGGGAATTCGGGGGGGACCTCTAGGTGGCTACACCTTC. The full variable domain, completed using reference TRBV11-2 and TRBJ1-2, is EAGVAQSPRYKIIEKRQSVAFWCNPISGHATLYWYQQILGQGPKLLIQFQNNGVVDDSQLPKDRFSAERLKGVDSTLKIQPAKLEDSAVYLCASSPWGIRGGPLGGYTFGSGTRLTVV.

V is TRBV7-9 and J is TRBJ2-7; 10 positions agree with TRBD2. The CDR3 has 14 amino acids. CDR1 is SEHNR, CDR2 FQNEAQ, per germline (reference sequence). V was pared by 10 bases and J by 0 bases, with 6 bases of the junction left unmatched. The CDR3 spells CATTSGASSYEQYF. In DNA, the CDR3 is TGTGCCACTACTAGCGGGGCCAGCTCCTACGAGCAGTACTTC.

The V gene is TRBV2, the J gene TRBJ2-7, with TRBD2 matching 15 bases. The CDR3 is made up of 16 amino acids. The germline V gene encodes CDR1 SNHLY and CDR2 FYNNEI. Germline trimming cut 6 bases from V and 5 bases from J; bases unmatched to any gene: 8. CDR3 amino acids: CASRRTSGRATHEQYF. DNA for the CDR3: TGTGCCAGCAGGAGGACTAGCGGGAGGGCTACCCACGAGCAGTACTTC.

This CDR3 is CAISPHRGGNQPQHF. Here the CDR3 DNA reads TGTGCCATCAGCCCGCACAGGGGTGGCAATCAGCCCCAGCATTTT. The chain couples TRBV10-3 to TRBJ1-5; 7 bases agree with TRBD1. Unmatched junction bases numbered 7, after V lost 6 bases and J lost 2 bases. The CDR3 sequence is 15 residues long. Germline CDR1 and CDR2: ENHRY and SYGVKD.

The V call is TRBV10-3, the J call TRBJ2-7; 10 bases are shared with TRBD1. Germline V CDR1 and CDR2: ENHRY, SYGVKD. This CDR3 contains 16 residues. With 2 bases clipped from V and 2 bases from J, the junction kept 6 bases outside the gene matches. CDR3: CAISEGAGQGTYEQYF. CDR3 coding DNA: TGTGCCATCAGTGAGGGAGCGGGACAGGGGACCTACGAGCAGTACTTC.

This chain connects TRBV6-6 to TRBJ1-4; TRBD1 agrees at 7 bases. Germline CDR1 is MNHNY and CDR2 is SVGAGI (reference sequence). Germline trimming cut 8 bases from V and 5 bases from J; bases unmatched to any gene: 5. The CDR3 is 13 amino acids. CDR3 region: CASSDRVNEKLFF. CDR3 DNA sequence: TGTGCCAGCTCCGACAGGGTAAATGAAAAACTGTTTTTT.

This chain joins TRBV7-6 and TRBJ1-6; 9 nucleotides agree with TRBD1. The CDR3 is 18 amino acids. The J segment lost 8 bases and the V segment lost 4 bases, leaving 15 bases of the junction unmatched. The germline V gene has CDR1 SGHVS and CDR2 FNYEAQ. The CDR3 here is CASSSWFAGTGKHSPLHF. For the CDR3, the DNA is TGTGCCAGCAGCTCCTGGTTCGCCGGGACAGGGAAGCATTCACCCCTCCACTTT.

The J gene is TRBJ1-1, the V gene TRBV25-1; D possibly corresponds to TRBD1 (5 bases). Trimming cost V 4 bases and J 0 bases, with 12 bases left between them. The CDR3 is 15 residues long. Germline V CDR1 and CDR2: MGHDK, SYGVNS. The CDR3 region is CASSGHRLMNTEAFF. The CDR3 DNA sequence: TGTGCCAGCAGTGGCCACAGGCTGATGAACACTGAAGCTTTCTTT.

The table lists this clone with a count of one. CDR3 region: CASSSVAGQETQYF. In DNA, the CDR3 is TGCGCCAGCAGCTCGGTAGCTGGCCAAGAGACCCAGTACTTC. V usage is TRBV5-1 and J usage is TRBJ2-5; no reliable D call. Germline V CDR1 and CDR2: SGHRS, YFSETQ. CDR3 size: 14 residues. The germline V and J ends were trimmed by 3 bases and 1 base, with 10 bases remaining between them.

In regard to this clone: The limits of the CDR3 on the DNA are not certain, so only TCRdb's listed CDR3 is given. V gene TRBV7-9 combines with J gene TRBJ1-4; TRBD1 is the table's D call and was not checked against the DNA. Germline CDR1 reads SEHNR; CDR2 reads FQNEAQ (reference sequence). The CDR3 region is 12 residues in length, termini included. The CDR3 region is CASSLVGQGILF.

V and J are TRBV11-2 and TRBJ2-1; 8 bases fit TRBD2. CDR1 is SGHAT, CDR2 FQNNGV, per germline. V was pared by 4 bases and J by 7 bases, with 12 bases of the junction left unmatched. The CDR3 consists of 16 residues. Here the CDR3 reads CASSSPAAGDPNEQFF. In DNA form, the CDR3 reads TGTGCCAGCAGCTCGCCGGCAGCGGGAGATCCGAATGAGCAGTTCTTC.

CDR3: CASSPTSGNTEAFF. For the CDR3, the DNA is TGTGCCAGCAGCCCTACTTCGGGAAACACTGAAGCTTTCTTT. The chain combines TRBV11-2 with TRBJ1-1, with no clear D. The V and J ends lost 5 bases and 2 bases respectively, with 12 bases between them. CDR3 length: 14 residues. The V gene's germline CDR1 is SGHAT and CDR2 FQNNGV. Full variable domain (rest looked up from reference TRBV11-2 and TRBJ1-1): EAGVAQSPRYKIIEKRQSVAFWCNPISGHATLYWYQQILGQGPKLLIQFQNNGVVDDSQLPKDRFSAERLKGVDSTLKIQPAKLEDSAVYLCASSPTSGNTEAFFGQGTRLTVV.

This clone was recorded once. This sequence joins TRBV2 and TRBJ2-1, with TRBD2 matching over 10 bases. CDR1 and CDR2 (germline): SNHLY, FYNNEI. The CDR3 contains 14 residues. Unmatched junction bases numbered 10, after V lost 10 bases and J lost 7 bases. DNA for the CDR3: TGTGCCAAAAGAGCGGGGGGGCCCCGGAATGAGCAGTTCTTC. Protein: CAKRAGGPRNEQFF.

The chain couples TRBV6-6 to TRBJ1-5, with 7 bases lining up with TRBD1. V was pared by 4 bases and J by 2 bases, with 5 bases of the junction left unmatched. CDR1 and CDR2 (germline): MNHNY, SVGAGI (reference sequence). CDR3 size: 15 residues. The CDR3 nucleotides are TGTGCCAGCAGTTTTCCAACAGGGGGCAATCAGCCCCAGCATTTT. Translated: CASSFPTGGNQPQHF.

The CDR3 protein is CASSLTGEQGTHEQYF. CDR3 bases: TGTGCCAGCAGTTTGACCGGGGAACAGGGGACCCACGAGCAGTACTTC. The chain recombines TRBV27 with TRBJ2-7; 7 positions agree with TRBD1. V trimming: 3 bases; J trimming: 5 bases; junction bases outside the gene matches: 13. Germline V gene lookup returns CDR1 MNHEY and CDR2 SMNVEV (reference sequence). The CDR3 length is 16 residues.

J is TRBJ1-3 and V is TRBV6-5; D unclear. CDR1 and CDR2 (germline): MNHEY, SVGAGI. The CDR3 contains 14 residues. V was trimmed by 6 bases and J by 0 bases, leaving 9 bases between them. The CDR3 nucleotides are TGTGCCAGCAGGCAGTACGACTCTGGAAACACCATATATTTT. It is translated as CASRQYDSGNTIYF.

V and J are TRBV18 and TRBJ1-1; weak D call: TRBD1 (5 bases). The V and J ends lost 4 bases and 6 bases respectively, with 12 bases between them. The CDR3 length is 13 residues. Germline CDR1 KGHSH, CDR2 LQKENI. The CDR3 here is CASSLGTYSEAFF. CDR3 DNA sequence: TGTGCCAGCTCACTGGGGACTTACTCTGAAGCTTTCTTT. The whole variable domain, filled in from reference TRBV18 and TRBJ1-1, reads NAGVMQNPRHLVRRRGQEARLRCSPMKGHSHVYWYRQLPEEGLKFMVYLQKENIIDESGMPKERFSAEFPKEGPSILRIQQVVRGDSAAYFCASSLGTYSEAFFGQGTRLTVV.

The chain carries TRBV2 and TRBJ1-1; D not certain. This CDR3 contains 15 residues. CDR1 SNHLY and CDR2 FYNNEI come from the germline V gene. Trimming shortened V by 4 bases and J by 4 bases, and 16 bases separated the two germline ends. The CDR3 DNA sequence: TGTGCCAGCAGTGTACGTCAGGAAATAGGCACTGAAGCTTTCTTT. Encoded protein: CASSVRQEIGTEAFF. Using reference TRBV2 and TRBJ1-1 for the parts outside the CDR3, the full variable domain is EPEVTQTPSHQVTQMGQEVILRCVPISNHLYFYWYRQILGQKVEFLVSFYNNEISEKSEIFDDQFSVERPDGSNFTLKIRSTKLEDSAMYFCASSVRQEIGTEAFFGQGTRLTVV.

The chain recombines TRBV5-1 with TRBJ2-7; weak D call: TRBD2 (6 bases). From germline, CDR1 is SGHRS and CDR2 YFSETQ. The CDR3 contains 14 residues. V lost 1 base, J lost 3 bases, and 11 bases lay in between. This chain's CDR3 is CASSLYGTYYEQYF. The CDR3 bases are TGCGCCAGCAGCTTGTACGGGACTTACTACGAGCAGTACTTC.

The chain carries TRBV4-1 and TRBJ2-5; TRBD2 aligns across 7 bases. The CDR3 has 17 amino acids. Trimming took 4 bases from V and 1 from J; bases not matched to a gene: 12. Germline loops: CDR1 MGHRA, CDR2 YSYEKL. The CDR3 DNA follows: TGCGCCAGCAGCCCCCATGGGGGAGGGGAAGGCCAAGAGACCCAGTACTTC. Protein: CASSPHGGGEGQETQYF.

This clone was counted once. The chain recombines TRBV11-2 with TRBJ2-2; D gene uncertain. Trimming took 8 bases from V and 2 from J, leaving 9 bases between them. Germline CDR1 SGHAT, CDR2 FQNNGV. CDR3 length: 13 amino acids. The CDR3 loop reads CASGPVNTGELFF. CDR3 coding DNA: TGTGCCAGCGGGCCAGTTAACACCGGGGAGCTGTTTTTT.

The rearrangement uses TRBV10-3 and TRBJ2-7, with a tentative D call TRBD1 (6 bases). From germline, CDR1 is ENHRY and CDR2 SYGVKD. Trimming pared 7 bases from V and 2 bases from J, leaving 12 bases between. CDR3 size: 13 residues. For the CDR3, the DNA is TGTGCCATCACTGCAGGGGATACCTACGAGCAGTACTTC. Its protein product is CAITAGDTYEQYF.

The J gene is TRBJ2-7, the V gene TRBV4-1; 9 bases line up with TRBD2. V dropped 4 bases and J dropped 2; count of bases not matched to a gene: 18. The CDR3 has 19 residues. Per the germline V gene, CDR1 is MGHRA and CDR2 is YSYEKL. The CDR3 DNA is TGCGCCAGCAGCCGAGCAACGGCTAAAGCGGGGGGATTACCCTACGAGCAGTACTTC. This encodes CASSRATAKAGGLPYEQYF.